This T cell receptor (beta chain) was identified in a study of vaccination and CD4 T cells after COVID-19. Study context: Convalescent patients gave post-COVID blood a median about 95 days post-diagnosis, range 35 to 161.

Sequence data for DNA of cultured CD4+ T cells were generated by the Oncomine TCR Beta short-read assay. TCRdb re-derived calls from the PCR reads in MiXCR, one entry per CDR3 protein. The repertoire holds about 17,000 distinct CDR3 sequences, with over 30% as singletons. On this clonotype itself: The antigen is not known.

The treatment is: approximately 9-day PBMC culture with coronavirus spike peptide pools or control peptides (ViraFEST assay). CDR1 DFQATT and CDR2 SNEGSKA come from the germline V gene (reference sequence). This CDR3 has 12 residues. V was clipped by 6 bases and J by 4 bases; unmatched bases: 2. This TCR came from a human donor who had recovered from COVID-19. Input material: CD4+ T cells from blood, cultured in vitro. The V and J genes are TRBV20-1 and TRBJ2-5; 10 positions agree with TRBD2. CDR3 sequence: CSAWTSGETQYF. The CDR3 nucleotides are TGCAGTGCGTGGACTAGCGGAGAGACCCAGTACTTC.